The 31 T cell receptor beta chains below all came from one sample that was sequenced in a study of CD4 T cells in relation to SARS-CoV-2 and coronaviruses. These receptors lack a known antigen. The data were produced by immunoSEQ multiplex PCR, yet TCRdb's version contains in-frame clones alone and is incomplete. The sample consists of 35,000 or so clones, 70% to 85% of them appearing once. Material for sequencing was naive CD4+ T cells from PBMCs, cultured in vitro. Noted subset: naive CD4+ T cells isolated by negative enrichment. Receptor source: an adult with COVID-19.

This clone was counted a few times. The J gene is TRBJ2-1, the V gene TRBV27; no definite D call. This CDR3 is built from 15 residues. Germline values: CDR1 MNHEY, CDR2 SMNVEV (reference sequence). Trimming shortened V by 3 bases and J by 2 bases, and 11 bases separated the two germline ends. CDR3 nucleotide sequence: TGTGCCAGCAGTTTGCAGAATTTTGCCTACAATGAGCAGTTCTTC. Amino acids: CASSLQNFAYNEQFF.

J is TRBJ1-6 and V is TRBV2; possibly TRBD1 for D (5 bases). Germline CDR1 is SNHLY and CDR2 is FYNNEI. The CDR3 length is 14 residues. The germline V and J ends were trimmed by 6 bases and 9 bases, with 15 bases remaining between them. This chain's CDR3 is CASSPGRVGSPLHF. The CDR3 DNA sequence: TGTGCCAGCAGCCCGGGCAGGGTCGGTTCACCCCTCCACTTT. The full variable domain, completed using reference TRBV2 and TRBJ1-6, is EPEVTQTPSHQVTQMGQEVILRCVPISNHLYFYWYRQILGQKVEFLVSFYNNEISEKSEIFDDQFSVERPDGSNFTLKIRSTKLEDSAMYFCASSPGRVGSPLHFGNGTRLTVT.

This clone has just one count. CDR3 bases: TGCGCCAGCAGCTTAGCTAGCGCCATCCAAGAGACCCAGTACTTC. It translates to CASSLASAIQETQYF. The chain links TRBV5-1 to TRBJ2-5; D is possibly TRBD2 (6 bases). The CDR3 is made up of 15 amino acids. The V gene's germline CDR1 is SGHRS and CDR2 YFSETQ. V was pared by 2 bases and J by 1 base, with 12 bases between.

The V and J genes are TRBV13 and TRBJ1-2; D remains unclear. Germline assignment: CDR1 PRHDT and CDR2 FYEKMQ (reference sequence). CDR3 length: 12 residues. The ends were cut back, 5 bases at V and 2 bases at J, with 6 bases in the middle. Here the CDR3 DNA reads TGTGCCAGCAGCACCGGGAACTATGGCTACACCTTC. Protein product: CASSTGNYGYTF.

This chain joins TRBV15 and TRBJ2-1, with D maybe TRBD1 (7 bases). Germline V gene sequence: CDR1 LNHNV, CDR2 YYDKDF (reference sequence). The CDR3 loop spans 16 amino acids. The ends were cut back, 5 bases at V and 7 bases at J, with 21 bases in the middle. The CDR3 loop reads CATSPLRDSRGNEQFF. For the CDR3, the DNA is TGTGCCACCAGCCCCCTCCGGGACAGTCGGGGGAATGAGCAGTTCTTC.

The rearrangement uses TRBV18 and TRBJ1-2; no clear D. Germline CDR1 reads KGHSH; CDR2 reads LQKENI. This CDR3 is 17 amino acids long. The ends were cut back, 0 bases at V and 3 bases at J, with 17 bases in the middle. The CDR3 bases are TGTGCCAGCTCACCACCGAATTGGGAGTCAGACTACTATGGCTACACCTTC. As protein: CASSPPNWESDYYGYTF. The entire variable domain, with the rest obtained from reference TRBV18 and TRBJ1-2, is as follows: NAGVMQNPRHLVRRRGQEARLRCSPMKGHSHVYWYRQLPEEGLKFMVYLQKENIIDESGMPKERFSAEFPKEGPSILRIQQVVRGDSAAYFCASSPPNWESDYYGYTFGSGTRLTVV.

This chain links TRBV2 with TRBJ2-5; D ambiguous. Germline V CDR1 and CDR2: SNHLY, FYNNEI. Trimming took off 5 bases at V and 12 bases at J, with 10 bases between the two ends. The CDR3 loop spans 10 amino acids. In DNA, the CDR3 is TGTGCCAGCAGTCGGAACAGAGAGTACTTC. This sequence encodes CASSRNREYF.

This clone was seen a handful of times. The chain employs TRBV7-9 and TRBJ1-1; D gene uncertain. Trimming took off 6 bases at V and 0 bases at J, with 5 bases between the two ends. The CDR3 sequence is 12 residues long. Germline lookup yields CDR1 SEHNR and CDR2 FQNEAQ (reference sequence). The CDR3 region is CASREVNTEAFF. CDR3 in DNA: TGTGCCAGCAGAGAAGTGAACACTGAAGCTTTCTTT.

This chain links TRBV7-3 with TRBJ2-3; 8 bases map to TRBD1. After removal of 4 bases from V and 4 bases from J, the junction contained 10 bases not matched to a gene. Germline V gene sequence: CDR1 SGHTA, CDR2 FQGTGA. The CDR3 spans 16 residues. CDR3 sequence (DNA): TGTGCCAGCAGCTCCCGGGCAGGGGGCTTACCAGATACGCAGTATTTT. This codes for CASSSRAGGLPDTQYF. Drawing the rest from reference TRBV7-3 and TRBJ2-3, the complete variable domain is GAGVSQTPSNKVTEKGKYVELRCDPISGHTALYWYRQSLGQGPEFLIYFQGTGAADDSGLPNDRFFAVRPEGSVSTLKIQRTERGDSAVYLCASSSRAGGLPDTQYFGPGTRLTVL.

The chain combines TRBV5-1 with TRBJ2-3, with a tentative D call TRBD2 (6 bases). CDR1 and CDR2 from the germline V gene are SGHRS and YFSETQ. V shed 4 bases and J shed 2 bases, with 11 bases lying between them. CDR3 length: 14 residues. The CDR3, as DNA: TGCGCCAGCAGCCCCGGGGACTCCACAGATACGCAGTATTTT. As protein: CASSPGDSTDTQYF.

The chain carries TRBV3-1 (or the pseudogene TRBV3-2) and TRBJ2-2; TRBD2 matches 7 bases. The ends lost 7 bases at V and 0 bases at J; junction bases unmatched: 17. The CDR3 totals 19 residues. The germline V gene has CDR1 LGHDT and CDR2 YNNKEL (reference sequence). The CDR3: CASTPEPRLARTNTGELFF. The CDR3 nucleotides read TGTGCCAGCACCCCAGAACCCCGACTAGCACGGACGAACACCGGGGAGCTGTTTTTT.

V and J are TRBV6-2 or TRBV6-3 and TRBJ2-3; weak D call: TRBD2 (7 bases). Deletions cut 3 bases from V and 0 bases from J, with 13 bases between. The CDR3 consists of 16 residues. Per the germline V gene, CDR1 is MNHEY and CDR2 is SVGEGT. Here the CDR3 reads CASSYGPGGSTDTQYF. The CDR3 DNA is TGTGCCAGCAGTTATGGTCCGGGGGGCAGCACAGATACGCAGTATTTT.

This clone was counted only a few times. V is TRBV19 and J is TRBJ2-7; the D gene is possibly TRBD1 (6 bases). This CDR3 comprises 13 residues. V was shortened by 5 bases and J by 3 bases, with 11 bases between the two germline ends. In germline, CDR1 is LNHDA, CDR2 SQIVND (reference sequence). Here the CDR3 DNA reads TGTGCCAGTAGTGTCCAGGGGAACTACGAGCAGTACTTC. It translates to CASSVQGNYEQYF.

V is TRBV7-2 and J is TRBJ2-3; the D is unclear. V lost 8 bases, J lost 5 bases, and 14 bases lay in between. The CDR3 consists of 13 residues. Germline CDR1 and CDR2: SGHTA and FQGNSA. CDR3 protein: CASARISRDTQYF. CDR3 DNA sequence: TGTGCCAGCGCCAGGATCTCGCGAGATACGCAGTATTTT.

The rearrangement joins TRBV7-2 to TRBJ1-2, with D uncertain. V was clipped by 1 base and J by 4 bases, with 4 bases between them. The germline V gene has CDR1 SGHTA and CDR2 FQGNSA. This CDR3 spans 12 amino acids. The CDR3 coding sequence is TGTGCCAGCAGCTTAGTCGGCTATGGCTACACCTTC. This translates into CASSLVGYGYTF.

The genes are TRBV3-1 (or the pseudogene TRBV3-2) and TRBJ2-7; 8 nucleotides line up with TRBD2. Germline V lookup: CDR1 LGHDT, CDR2 YNNKEL (reference sequence). CDR3 length equals 14 residues. Trimming at V came to 4 bases and at J to 2 bases, leaving 4 bases not matched to a gene. The CDR3 coding sequence is TGTGCCAGCAGCCCTTCTAGCGGGCCCTACGAGCAGTACTTC. This encodes CASSPSSGPYEQYF.

DNA of the CDR3: TGTGCCAGCAGCCCGAGGGGGGAGGGTACTGGGGCCAACGTCCTGACTTTC. Residues: CASSPRGEGTGANVLTF. The V gene is TRBV3-1 (or the pseudogene TRBV3-2), the J gene TRBJ2-6; possible D gene TRBD2, 7 bases. CDR1 and CDR2 (germline): LGHDT, YNNKEL (reference sequence). Trimming cost V 4 bases and J 2 bases, with 15 bases left between them. The CDR3 length is 17 residues.

The V gene is TRBV28, the J gene TRBJ1-1; D is unclear. There are 12 residues in the CDR3. With 2 bases removed from V and 10 bases from J, the gap between germline ends came to 11 bases. Germline CDR1 is MDHEN and CDR2 is SYDVKM. CDR3 sequence (DNA): TGTGCCAGCAGTTTAGCGGACGTAGGAGCTTTCTTT. It encodes CASSLADVGAFF.

In its sample, this clone was seen a few times. The chain joins TRBV7-9 to TRBJ2-2; unclear D gene. The CDR3 has 19 amino acids. CDR1 SEHNR and CDR2 FQNEAQ come from the germline V gene (reference sequence). V gave up 2 bases and J gave up 3 bases, with 22 bases separating them. The CDR3 region is CASSLPSTSIKGYTGELFF. The CDR3 bases are TGTGCCAGCAGCTTACCCAGCACTTCAATCAAGGGATACACCGGGGAGCTGTTTTTT.

The chain is built from TRBV4-2 and TRBJ2-1; TRBD2 aligns across 7 bases. The CDR3 is 16 residues long. Germline loops: CDR1 LGHNA, CDR2 YNFKEQ. The J segment lost 3 bases and the V segment lost 4 bases, leaving 9 bases of the junction unmatched. CDR3 protein: CASSPTGREIYNEQFF. In DNA, the CDR3 is TGTGCCAGCAGCCCGACCGGGCGGGAGATCTACAATGAGCAGTTCTTC.

This chain joins TRBV6-5 and TRBJ1-2, with a weak D call TRBD1 (6 bases). The CDR3 sequence is 14 residues long. CDR1 is MNHEY, CDR2 SVGAGI, per germline. The V gene lost 7 bases and the J gene lost 4 bases, with 16 bases spanning the gap. CDR3 bases: TGTGCCAGCAACCCCAGGGGCTCGTTCTATGGCTACACCTTC. This codes for CASNPRGSFYGYTF.

CDR3 loop: CASNSPGGGTEAFF. DNA of the CDR3: TGTGCCAGTAACTCCCCAGGGGGGGGCACTGAAGCTTTCTTT. J is TRBJ1-1 and V is TRBV19, with 7 bases aligning to TRBD1. J was trimmed by 4 bases and V by 7 bases; bases with no gene match: 9. The CDR3 runs 14 residues. CDR1 is LNHDA, CDR2 SQIVND, per germline (reference sequence).

The chain joins TRBV19 to TRBJ2-3; D is undetermined. The CDR3 is 12 amino acids. V lost 6 bases to trimming and J lost 4 bases, with 8 bases between them. Looked up from germline, CDR1 is LNHDA and CDR2 is SQIVND (reference sequence). The CDR3 spells CASSSVADTQYF. The CDR3 DNA follows: TGTGCCAGTAGCTCCGTCGCAGATACGCAGTATTTT. The entire variable domain, with the rest obtained from reference TRBV19 and TRBJ2-3, is as follows: DGGITQSPKYLFRKEGQNVTLSCEQNLNHDAMYWYRQDPGQGLRLIYYSQIVNDFQKGDIAEGYSVSREKKESFPLTVTSAQKNPTAFYLCASSSVADTQYFGPGTRLTVL.

In this sample, this clone turned up a few times. The rearrangement links TRBV25-1 to TRBJ2-1; possible D gene TRBD1, 5 bases. V shed 5 bases and J shed 0 bases, with 8 bases lying between them. Germline V CDR1 and CDR2: MGHDK, SYGVNS. The CDR3 has 14 amino acids. The CDR3 nucleotides read TGTGCCAGCAGTCAGGGATTCTCCTACAATGAGCAGTTCTTC. Translated, it gives CASSQGFSYNEQFF.

The rearrangement links TRBV5-1 to TRBJ1-1; D gene ambiguous. Trimming removed 4 bases at V and 7 bases at J, with 8 bases between. Germline lookup yields CDR1 SGHRS and CDR2 YFSETQ. This CDR3 is 11 amino acids long. Written as DNA, the CDR3 is TGCGCCAGCAGCCCGGACTTTGAAGCTTTCTTT. This gives the protein CASSPDFEAFF.

This clone was detected once. This chain uses TRBV28 with TRBJ2-3; D perhaps matches TRBD2 (5 bases). CDR1 MDHEN and CDR2 SYDVKM come from the germline V gene. The ends were cut back, 7 bases at V and 1 base at J, with 12 bases in the middle. The CDR3 spans 14 residues. DNA of the CDR3: TGTGCCAGCATCCCACCCGGGGGCACAGATACGCAGTATTTT. Translating it yields CASIPPGGTDTQYF.

The chain employs TRBV18 and TRBJ1-1; TRBD1 might be the D (6 bases). There are 13 residues in the CDR3. Germline CDR1 is KGHSH and CDR2 is LQKENI. V was pared by 0 bases and J by 5 bases, with 7 bases between. CDR3 loop: CASSPPDRTEAFF. CDR3 DNA sequence: TGTGCCAGCTCACCACCTGACAGGACTGAAGCTTTCTTT.

This sequence joins TRBV15 and TRBJ2-7; 9 bases agree with TRBD1. V lost 3 bases and J lost 3; bases outside the gene matches: 6. The V gene's germline CDR1 is LNHNV and CDR2 YYDKDF (reference sequence). This CDR3 contains 15 residues. The CDR3 loop is CATSRPGQGHYEQYF. The DNA for the CDR3 is TGTGCCACCAGCAGGCCGGGACAGGGCCACTACGAGCAGTACTTC.

This clone was seen a handful of times. The rearrangement joins TRBV2 to TRBJ2-2; D call uncertain. Germline CDR1 SNHLY, CDR2 FYNNEI. The CDR3 totals 16 residues. V dropped 0 bases and J dropped 4 bases, with 12 bases sitting between them. CDR3 loop: CASSEALPGTTGELFF. The CDR3 coding sequence is TGTGCCAGCAGTGAAGCGCTTCCTGGAACCACCGGGGAGCTGTTTTTT.

In this sample, this clone turned up once. V is TRBV5-1 and J is TRBJ1-3, with D maybe TRBD1 (5 bases). V lost 4 bases and J 0 bases, leaving 8 bases between the germline ends. Germline CDR1 and CDR2: SGHRS and YFSETQ. The CDR3 is 14 amino acids. The CDR3 sequence is CASSPGNSGNTIYF. The CDR3 DNA sequence: TGCGCCAGCAGCCCAGGGAACTCTGGAAACACCATATATTTT.

This clone was detected once. The V gene is TRBV10-1, the J gene TRBJ2-7; 7 bases match TRBD2. This CDR3 is 14 amino acids long. CDR1 and CDR2 from the germline V gene are WNHNN and SYGVQD (reference sequence). With 8 bases clipped from V and 6 bases from J, the junction kept 13 bases outside the gene matches. CDR3 residues: CASHTGLLYGEQYF. CDR3 coding DNA: TGCGCCAGCCATACGGGACTACTCTATGGCGAGCAGTACTTC.